This paragraph reports one TCR beta chain. The antigen is not known. The CDR3 totals 12 residues. Germline V CDR1 and CDR2: LNHDA, SQIVND (reference sequence). V was shortened by 3 bases and J by 6 bases, with 6 bases between the two germline ends. The record originates from a study of radiotherapy plus CTLA-4 blockade in lung cancer. The data were produced by immunoSEQ multiplex PCR, yet TCRdb's version contains in-frame clones alone and is incomplete. Here the sample spans some 32,000 clones, 70% being singletons. Patients in the study, people with chemo-refractory metastatic non-small-cell lung cancer, received focal radiation plus ipilimumab CTLA-4 blockade. Study findings and constraints: Tumor-derived TCR clones expanded in blood after radiotherapy plus ipilimumab. The best prediction of response reportedly came from early blood T cell clone dynamics, with interferon-beta.

The sequence was obtained from a human donor with non-small cell lung cancer who had stable disease on radiotherapy plus ipilimumab. Sequenced material: peripheral blood, taken from a patient treated with radiotherapy plus ipilimumab. V and J are TRBV19 and TRBJ2-1, with D unresolved. The CDR3 reads CASSMRLNEQFF. CDR3 sequence (DNA): TGTGCCAGTAGTATGCGACTCAATGAGCAGTTCTTC.